The clone carrying this TCR beta chain showed up many times. Its matching antigen is unknown. The data are from a study of T-cell reconstitution after alpha-beta-depleted transplantation in children. The study's findings and limits: Surviving thymic progenitors and recipient T cells were the source of high TCRbeta diversity at day 60 in some patients.

Molecular barcoding with unique molecular identifiers was used for the TCRbeta library. TCRdb itself ran the PCR reads through MiXCR, one entry per CDR3 protein. The sample consists of hundreds of thousands of distinct CDR3 sequences, less than 9% of them appearing once. Germline loops: CDR1 SQVTM, CDR2 ANQGSEA. The CDR3 spans 12 residues. V lost 7 bases to trimming and J lost 1 base, with 10 bases between them. This TCR derives from a male patient under 18 who had a stem cell transplant for acute lymphoblastic leukemia, so the T cells may come from the graft donor. The chain carries TRBV29-1 and TRBJ1-1; D remains unclear. The sequencing used PBMCs, mostly from graft donor cells, collected 180 days after TCRalphabeta/CD19-depleted stem cell transplant. CDR3 in DNA: TGCAGCGGGTTGGCGCGGAACACTGAAGCTTTCTTT. It codes for CSGLARNTEAFF.